This T cell receptor (beta chain) was obtained from a study of blood T cell repertoires in COVID-19. Across the whole study: In each case, the material was cDNA or gDNA derived from T cells, B-cell-depleted T cells, or PBMCs.

The CDR3 length is 16 residues. Germline V lookup: CDR1 SGHDT, CDR2 YYEEEE. V lost 4 bases to trimming and J lost 0 bases, with 14 bases between them. In the original workflow: Amplification of reference gene primers was used by the study to estimate nucleated cell counts. The repertoire was sequenced with immunoSEQ multiplex PCR; TCRdb's copy has only in-frame clones and lacks some. V, J and clone size are those of that table, while D and trimming were read from the DNA. The sample includes 100,000 or so clones, approximately 80% of them seen just once. The genes are TRBV5-6 and TRBJ2-1, with D possibly being TRBD2 (6 bases). This receptor was obtained from a human donor in a cohort sampled during active COVID-19. The sequenced material came from peripheral blood. The DNA for the CDR3 is TGTGCCAGCAGCCCTAGACAGACTAGCTCCTACAATGAGCAGTTCTTC. Its translation is CASSPRQTSSYNEQFF.